The next 18 T cell receptor beta chains were all read from a single sample in a study of blood T cell repertoires in COVID-19. Assay used: immunoSEQ multiplex PCR; TCRdb lists only in-frame clones, some missing. The repertoire holds approximately 140,000 clones, with 88% as singletons. Sequencing used peripheral blood. Receptors were obtained from a human donor with COVID-19, enrolled during active disease. The donor label of this sample is uncertain.

The chain employs TRBV2 and TRBJ2-7; the D is unclear. Germline values: CDR1 SNHLY, CDR2 FYNNEI. V lost 3 bases and J lost 4, with 13 bases in between. The CDR3 consists of 14 residues. The CDR3: CASSELGVMYEQYF. The DNA of the CDR3 is TGTGCCAGCAGTGAGCTCGGAGTGATGTACGAGCAGTACTTC.

The J gene is TRBJ1-6, the V gene TRBV7-9; D is unclear. This CDR3 is 16 amino acids long. Germline V lookup: CDR1 SEHNR, CDR2 FQNEAQ (reference sequence). Trimming shortened V by 0 bases and J by 6 bases, and 12 bases separated the two germline ends. The CDR3 loop reads CASSLAGARVNSPLHF. CDR3 nucleotide sequence: TGTGCCAGCAGCTTAGCGGGCGCCAGAGTTAATTCACCCCTCCACTTT.

The rearrangement links TRBV7-9 to TRBJ1-4; no firm D call. CDR1 is SEHNR and CDR2 is FQNEAQ in the germline V gene (reference sequence). The CDR3 is 16 residues long. Trimming cost V 2 bases and J 3 bases, with 13 bases left between them. Here the CDR3 reads CASSLLRDKPNEKLFF. DNA for the CDR3: TGTGCCAGCAGCTTACTGCGCGACAAACCTAATGAAAAACTGTTTTTT.

This chain connects TRBV18 to TRBJ1-4, with D unresolved. Trimming shortened V by 1 base and J by 4 bases, and 10 bases separated the two germline ends. Germline CDR1 and CDR2: KGHSH and LQKENI. This CDR3 has 15 amino acids. As DNA, the CDR3 is TGTGCCAGCTCACCACAAGAGGTAGATAATGAAAAACTGTTTTTT. Translation gives CASSPQEVDNEKLFF.

This rearrangement joins TRBV7-2 to TRBJ2-1, with 14 bases identical to TRBD2. In germline, CDR1 is SGHTA, CDR2 FQGNSA. V lost 4 bases, J lost 0 bases, and 8 bases stayed unmatched. The CDR3 runs to 19 residues. CDR3 nucleotide sequence: TGTGCCAGCAGCTCCCGGACTAGCGGGGGGTCGAGCTCCTACAATGAGCAGTTCTTC. This sequence encodes CASSSRTSGGSSSYNEQFF.

This chain joins TRBV25-1 and TRBJ1-3; unclear D gene. The V gene lost 2 bases and the J gene lost 2 bases, with 7 bases spanning the gap. This CDR3 has 14 amino acids. The germline V gene has CDR1 MGHDK and CDR2 SYGVNS. The chain's CDR3 is CASSEPGAGNTIYF. CDR3 DNA: TGTGCCAGCAGTGAACCCGGGGCTGGAAACACCATATATTTT.

This chain uses TRBV7-2 with TRBJ1-2; 8 bases map to TRBD1. The CDR3 has 13 residues. Germline assignment: CDR1 SGHTA and CDR2 FQGNSA. The V gene end was trimmed by 6 bases and the J gene end by 4 bases; junction bases not matched to a gene: 4. The CDR3 sequence: CASSPDRGYGYTF. The CDR3 DNA reads as TGTGCCAGCAGTCCCGACAGGGGCTATGGCTACACCTTC. The full variable domain, with the rest looked up from reference TRBV7-2 and TRBJ1-2, is GAGVSQSPSNKVTEKGKDVELRCDPISGHTALYWYRQSLGQGLEFLIYFQGNSAPDKSGLPSDRFSAERTGGSVSTLTIQRTQQEDSAVYLCASSPDRGYGYTFGSGTRLTVV.

The V and J genes are TRBV6-4 and TRBJ2-1; possibly TRBD1 for D (7 bases). Germline V gene lookup returns CDR1 MRHNA and CDR2 SNTAGT. Between the trimmed V and J ends, which lost 6 bases and 6 bases, there was a span of 12 bases. This CDR3 spans 13 amino acids. The CDR3 DNA follows: TGTGCCAGCAGCGTCCAGGGGGGCAATGAGCAGTTCTTC. This gives the protein CASSVQGGNEQFF.

The rearrangement uses TRBV11-2 and TRBJ2-5, with D perhaps matching TRBD1 (5 bases). This CDR3 spans 15 amino acids. Germline V gives CDR1 SGHAT, CDR2 FQNNGV. V gave up 0 bases and J gave up 6 bases, with 14 bases separating them. The CDR3 region has the DNA TGTGCCAGCAGCTTAGATCACGGCAGGGAACAGACCCAGTACTTC. Protein product: CASSLDHGREQTQYF.

This clone appeared a few times. The chain is built from TRBV23-1 and TRBJ2-7, with D uncertain. TRBV23-1 is flagged as an ORF with uncertain function. This CDR3 spans 14 amino acids. Trimming took 0 bases from V and 0 from J, leaving 6 bases between them. CDR3: CASSQSKPSYEQYF. In DNA, the CDR3 is TGCGCCAGCAGTCAATCGAAGCCCTCCTACGAGCAGTACTTC.

V gene TRBV5-1 combines with J gene TRBJ2-2, with D perhaps TRBD1 (6 bases). The V gene lost 0 bases and the J gene lost 6 bases, with 15 bases spanning the gap. The CDR3 has 16 residues. Germline V gene data show CDR1 as SGHRS and CDR2 as YFSETQ. CDR3 in DNA: TGCGCCAGCAGCTTGGTTTTCAGGGGTTCGGCCGGGGAGCTGTTTTTT. This codes for CASSLVFRGSAGELFF.

The V call is TRBV25-1, the J call TRBJ1-6, with 7 bases identical to TRBD1. Germline V gene data show CDR1 as MGHDK and CDR2 as SYGVNS. J lost 7 bases, V lost 2 bases, and 5 bases had no gene match. The CDR3 is 15 residues long. This chain's CDR3 is CASSEGDRANSPLHF. In DNA, the CDR3 is TGTGCCAGCAGTGAAGGAGACAGGGCAAATTCACCCCTCCACTTT.

The CDR3 spells CATSDSTRGPNQPQHF. CDR3 nucleotide sequence: TGTGCCACCAGTGATTCTACCAGGGGGCCTAATCAGCCCCAGCATTTT. This chain uses TRBV24-1 with TRBJ1-5; 8 bases map to TRBD1. The CDR3 loop spans 16 amino acids. Germline CDR1 is KGHDR and CDR2 is SFDVKD. The J segment lost 4 bases and the V segment lost 2 bases, leaving 6 bases of the junction unmatched.

The V gene is TRBV4-1, the J gene TRBJ1-5; D remains unclear. This CDR3 has 17 residues. Deletions cut 0 bases from V and 1 base from J, with 13 bases between. CDR1 and CDR2 (germline): MGHRA, YSYEKL. CDR3 DNA: TGCGCCAGCAGCCAAGAGGGGAGCGGGAGGAGCAATCAGCCCCAGCATTTT. This encodes CASSQEGSGRSNQPQHF.

Worth noting for this clone: This same CDR3 is encoded by further DNA sequences in the sample. CDR3 nucleotide sequence: TGCGCCAGCAGCGTTGGACTGAATGAAAAACTGTTTTTT. It is translated as CASSVGLNEKLFF. The chain employs TRBV5-1 and TRBJ1-4; D ambiguous. Germline CDR1 and CDR2: SGHRS and YFSETQ. V lost 4 bases and J 5 bases, leaving 9 bases between the germline ends. The CDR3 has 13 residues.

V usage is TRBV12-3 or TRBV12-4 and J usage is TRBJ1-2; D is perhaps TRBD1 (6 bases). This CDR3 is 12 amino acids long. Here the CDR3 reads CVSGDTNYGYTF. For the CDR3, the DNA is TGTGTCTCAGGGGACACTAACTATGGCTACACCTTC.

The chain employs TRBV6-2 or TRBV6-3 and TRBJ1-1; D is unclear. This CDR3 region has 13 residues. The ends were cut back, 2 bases at V and 7 bases at J, with 11 bases in the middle. CDR1 is MNHEY, CDR2 SVGEGT, per germline. The CDR3 loop reads CASSYPTTHEAFF. The CDR3 nucleotides are TGTGCCAGCAGTTACCCGACAACTCATGAAGCTTTCTTT.

The CDR3 sequence is CAWSAGDRDNTEAFF. The DNA for the CDR3 is TGTGCCTGGAGTGCAGGGGACAGGGATAACACTGAAGCTTTCTTT. V gene TRBV30 combines with J gene TRBJ1-1; TRBD1 aligns across 9 bases. J gave up 2 bases and V 1 base, and 5 bases lay outside the gene matches. Per the germline V gene, CDR1 is GTSNPN and CDR2 is SVGIG (reference sequence). This CDR3 is built from 15 residues.